This T cell receptor (beta chain) was documented in a study of control samples from healthy donors and cancer patients. Profiled with immunoSEQ multiplex PCR; TCRdb holds only in-frame clones, not every one. This table has more than 60,000 clones, roughly 89% appearing once. This CDR3 comprises 13 residues. The germline V gene encodes CDR1 MNHEY and CDR2 SVGAGI. V shed 8 bases and J shed 2 bases, with 12 bases lying between them. The TCR sequence derives from a woman between 45 and 60 years old with colorectal cancer. V and J are TRBV6-5 and TRBJ1-2; TRBD1 might be the D (5 bases). The sample consisted of PBMCs. This chain's CDR3 is CASSGAANYGYTF. CDR3 in DNA: TGTGCCAGCTCCGGGGCGGCCAACTATGGCTACACCTTC.